This T cell receptor (beta chain) appears in the sequencing data of a study of chemoradiotherapy in HPV16-positive cancers (dated by TCRdb to between 2022 and 2023). For the wider study: Using functional T-cell assays on cells from two HPV16-positive patients, the researchers defined candidate HPV-specific T-cell clones and common TCR motifs. The study asked whether T-cell immunity to the HPV oncoproteins E6 and E7 changes during chemoradiotherapy and whether this immunity affects survival. The candidate HPV-specific TCRs and motifs were subsequently tracked in TCR repertoires obtained from 70 to 95 patients with HPV-related cancers.

Paper-wide results and their limitations: Improved recurrence-free survival in HPV16-positive patients was associated with expansion of HPV-responsive T cells during chemoradiotherapy. Expansion of candidate HPV-specific clones and E7-related TCR motifs was observed in the tumor microenvironment during treatment, whereas no such expansion was observed for non-HPV-specific T cells. The survival association was reported for HPV16-positive patients, and the functional definition of HPV-specific T cells was derived from only a couple of HPV16-positive patients.

Repertoires were sampled repeatedly over the course of chemoradiotherapy so that clonal expansion in the tumor microenvironment could be followed. In the germline V gene, CDR1 corresponds to SGHRS and CDR2 to YFSETQ. From the cysteine up to the phenylalanine, the CDR3 has a length of 15 residues. The read is trimmed to its CDR3 DNA, 45 bases read in frame from base 1. V sheds 0 bases and J sheds 1 base, leaving 9 bases between their ends. Library construction relied on the immunoSEQ multiplex PCR assay. TCRdb's version of the immuneACCESS table is confined to in-frame rearrangements and falls short of the full clone set. An unresolved V gene accounts for under half of the shortfall where checked; the remainder is of unknown origin. This sample lists about 17,000 clones; over 90% were detected once. The top ten hold 12% to 15% of the sample. Notes on this clone: Its antigen is unknown. No much larger clone exists at a distance of one base, and base qualities are not known.

Sequences were derived from blood, sampled from a patient who underwent chemoradiotherapy. The clonotype originates from a human donor with HPV-associated anogenital cancer. Recombination joined TRBV5-1 with TRBJ2-3; a tentative D call is TRBD2 (6 bases match). The CDR3: CASSLAVAGTDTQYF. The DNA sequence reads TGCGCCAGCAGCTTGGCAGTAGCGGGCACAGATACGCAGTATTTT.